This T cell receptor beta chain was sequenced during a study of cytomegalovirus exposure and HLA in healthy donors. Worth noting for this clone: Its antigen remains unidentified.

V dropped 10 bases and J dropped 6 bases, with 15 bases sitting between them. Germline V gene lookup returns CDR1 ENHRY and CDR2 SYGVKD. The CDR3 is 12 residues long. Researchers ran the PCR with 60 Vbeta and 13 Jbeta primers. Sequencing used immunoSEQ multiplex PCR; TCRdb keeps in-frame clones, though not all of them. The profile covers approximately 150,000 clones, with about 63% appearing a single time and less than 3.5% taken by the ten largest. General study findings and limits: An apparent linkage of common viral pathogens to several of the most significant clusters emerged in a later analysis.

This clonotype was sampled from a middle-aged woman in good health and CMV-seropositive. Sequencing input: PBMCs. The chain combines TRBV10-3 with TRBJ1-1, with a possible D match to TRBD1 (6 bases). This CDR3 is CATTPGAAEAFF. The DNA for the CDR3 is TGTGCCACCACCCCAGGGGCCGCTGAAGCTTTCTTT.